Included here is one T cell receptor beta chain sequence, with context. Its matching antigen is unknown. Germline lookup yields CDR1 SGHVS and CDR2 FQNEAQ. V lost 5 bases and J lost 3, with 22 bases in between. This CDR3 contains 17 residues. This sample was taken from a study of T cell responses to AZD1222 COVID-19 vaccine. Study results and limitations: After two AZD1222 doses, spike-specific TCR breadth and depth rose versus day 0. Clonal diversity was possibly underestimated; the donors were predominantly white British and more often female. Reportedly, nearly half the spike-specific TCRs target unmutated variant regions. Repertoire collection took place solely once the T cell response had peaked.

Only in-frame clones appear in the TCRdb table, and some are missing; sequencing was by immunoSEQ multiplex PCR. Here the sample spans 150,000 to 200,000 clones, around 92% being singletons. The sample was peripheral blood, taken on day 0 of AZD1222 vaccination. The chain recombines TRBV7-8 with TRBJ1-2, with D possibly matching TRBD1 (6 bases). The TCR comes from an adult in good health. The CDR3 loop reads CASSSDRITSLDYGYTF. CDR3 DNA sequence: TGTGCCAGCAGCAGCGACAGGATCACATCCCTAGACTATGGCTACACCTTC.